This TCR beta chain came from a study of blood T cells in healthy people across ages. PCR was performed a second time for 7 to 11 cycles using a sample-barcoded 5' primer and a J-beta primer mix. TCRdb redid the calling of the 5' RACE reads with MiXCR, one entry per CDR3 protein. The sample has 800,000 or so distinct CDR3 sequences; 62% are singletons. Per the germline V gene, CDR1 is SNHLY and CDR2 is FYNNEI. The CDR3 is made up of 13 amino acids. This sequence originates from a man younger than 45 in good health. Source material: blood. The chain recombines TRBV2 with TRBJ2-1; D is uncertain. The DNA end is more similar to TRBJ2-7, so the J call may be wrong. CDR3 amino acids: CASSEQVYYEQYF. CDR3 bases: TGTGCCAGCAGTGAACAGGTTTACTACGAGCAGTACTTC.